This T cell receptor (beta chain) stems from a study of shared clonotypes between healthy human individuals. V trimming: 3 bases; J trimming: 1 base; junction bases outside the gene matches: 8. The germline gives CDR1 SGHVS, CDR2 FNYEAQ. The CDR3 runs 18 residues. Investigators divided CD4+ cells into CD45RA+ naive and CD45RA-negative memory subsets. Sequencing was performed with immunoSEQ multiplex PCR; in TCRdb, only in-frame clones are kept and a portion is missing. In the table there are some 240,000 clones, 65% to 70% of which are singletons. This clone was detected only a few times. The clonotype was recovered from a man younger than 40 in good health. The chain carries TRBV7-6 and TRBJ2-2; TRBD2 matches 10 bases. The sample consisted of memory CD4+ T cells sorted from blood. As to subset: CD45RA-negative fraction. The CDR3 nucleotides read TGTGCCAGCAGCTTCTCTAGCGGGAGTAGTTGGAACACCGGGGAGCTGTTTTTT. It translates to CASSFSSGSSWNTGELFF.